The clone carrying this T cell receptor beta chain was recorded only once. Its matching antigen is unknown. The V gene's germline CDR1 is MNHNS and CDR2 SASEGT. The CDR3 spans 11 residues. Trimming shortened V by 3 bases and J by 11 bases, and 8 bases separated the two germline ends. The data originate from a study of T cell responses to AZD1222 COVID-19 vaccine. Background on the study: Timing groups of about 4 and about 12 weeks for second doses were pooled. Study findings and constraints: Just 5 or 6 AZD1222 recipients tested seropositive at baseline. Reportedly, nearly half the spike-specific TCRs target unmutated variant regions. Donors, mostly white British, included more females; clonal diversity was possibly underestimated.

Generated by immunoSEQ multiplex PCR, the TCRdb table keeps only in-frame clones and is missing some. This sample has approximately 90,000 clones, with around nine tenths found just once. This clonotype originated in an adult in good health. The material was peripheral blood, obtained on day 0 of AZD1222 vaccination. The V and J genes are TRBV6-1 and TRBJ1-5; no definite D call. CDR3 in DNA: TGTGCCAGCAGTGAGGACTTGTCCCAGCATTTT. Translation gives CASSEDLSQHF.